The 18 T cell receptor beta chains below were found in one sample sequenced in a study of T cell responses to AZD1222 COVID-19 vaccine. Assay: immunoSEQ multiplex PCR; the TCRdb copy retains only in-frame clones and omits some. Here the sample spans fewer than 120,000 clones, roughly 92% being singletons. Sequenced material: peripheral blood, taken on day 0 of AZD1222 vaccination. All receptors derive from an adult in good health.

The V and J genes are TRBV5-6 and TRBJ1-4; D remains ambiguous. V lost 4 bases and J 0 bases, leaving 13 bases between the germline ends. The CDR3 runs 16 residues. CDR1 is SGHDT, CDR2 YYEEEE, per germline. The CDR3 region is CASSLLPRATNEKLFF. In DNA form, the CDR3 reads TGTGCCAGCAGCCTACTACCACGGGCAACTAATGAAAAACTGTTTTTT.

The CDR3 protein is CASSLKGGGQPQHF. DNA for the CDR3: TGTGCCAGCAGCTTAAAGGGGGGCGGTCAGCCCCAGCATTTT. The chain uses TRBV7-9 and TRBJ1-5; weak D call: TRBD1 (6 bases). Trimming cost V 2 bases and J 6 bases, with 11 bases left between them. The length of the CDR3 is 14 residues. Germline loops: CDR1 SEHNR, CDR2 FQNEAQ (reference sequence).

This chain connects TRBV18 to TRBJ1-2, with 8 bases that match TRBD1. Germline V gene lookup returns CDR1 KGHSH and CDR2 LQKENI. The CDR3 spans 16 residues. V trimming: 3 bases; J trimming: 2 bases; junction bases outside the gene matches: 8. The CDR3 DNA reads TGTGCCAGCTCACCCGGGTCGTGGACAGGGAACTATGGCTACACCTTC. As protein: CASSPGSWTGNYGYTF.

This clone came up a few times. CDR3 sequence reads: CASSQGASGGQETQYF. The CDR3 DNA follows: TGTGCCAGCAGCCAAGGGGCTAGCGGGGGTCAAGAGACCCAGTACTTC. The rearrangement joins TRBV3-1 (or the pseudogene TRBV3-2) to TRBJ2-5, with TRBD2 matching over 10 bases. With 1 base clipped from V and 2 bases from J, the junction kept 4 bases outside the gene matches. This CDR3 is 16 amino acids long. Per germline, CDR1 LGHDT and CDR2 YNNKEL (reference sequence).

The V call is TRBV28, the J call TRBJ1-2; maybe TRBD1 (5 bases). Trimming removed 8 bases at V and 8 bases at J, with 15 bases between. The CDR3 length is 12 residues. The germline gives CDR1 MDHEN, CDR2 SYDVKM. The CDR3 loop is CASYLGVGGYTF. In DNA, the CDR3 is TGTGCCAGCTACCTAGGGGTGGGCGGCTACACCTTC.

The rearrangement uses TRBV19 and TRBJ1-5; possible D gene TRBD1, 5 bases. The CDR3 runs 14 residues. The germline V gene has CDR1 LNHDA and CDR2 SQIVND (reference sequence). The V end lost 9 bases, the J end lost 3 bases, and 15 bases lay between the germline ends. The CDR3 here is CASQGSELNQPQHF. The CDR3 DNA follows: TGTGCCAGCCAGGGCAGTGAACTCAATCAGCCCCAGCATTTT.

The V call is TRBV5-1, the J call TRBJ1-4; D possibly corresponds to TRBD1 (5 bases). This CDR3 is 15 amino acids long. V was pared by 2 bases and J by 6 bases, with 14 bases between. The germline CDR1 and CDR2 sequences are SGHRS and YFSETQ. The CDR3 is CASSLPTGTDEKLFF. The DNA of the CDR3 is TGCGCCAGCAGCTTACCGACCGGGACGGATGAAAAACTGTTTTTT.

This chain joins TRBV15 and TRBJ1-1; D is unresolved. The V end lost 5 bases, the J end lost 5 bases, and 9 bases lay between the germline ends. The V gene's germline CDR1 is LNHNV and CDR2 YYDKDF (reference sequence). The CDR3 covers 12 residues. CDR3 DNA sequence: TGTGCCACCAGCGGAAGGAGGACTGAAGCTTTCTTT. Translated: CATSGRRTEAFF.

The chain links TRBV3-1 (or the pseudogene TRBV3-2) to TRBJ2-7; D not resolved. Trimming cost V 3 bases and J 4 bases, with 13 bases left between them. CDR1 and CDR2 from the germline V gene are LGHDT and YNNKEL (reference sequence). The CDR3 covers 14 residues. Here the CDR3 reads CASSHGLGGYEQYF. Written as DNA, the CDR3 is TGTGCCAGCAGCCATGGCTTAGGTGGTTACGAGCAGTACTTC.

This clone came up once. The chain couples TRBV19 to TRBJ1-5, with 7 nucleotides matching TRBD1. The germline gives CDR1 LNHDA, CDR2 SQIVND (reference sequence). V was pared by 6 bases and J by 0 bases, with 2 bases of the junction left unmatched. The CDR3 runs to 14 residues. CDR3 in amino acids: CASRTGYSNQPQHF. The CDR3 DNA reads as TGTGCCAGTAGGACAGGGTATAGCAATCAGCCCCAGCATTTT.

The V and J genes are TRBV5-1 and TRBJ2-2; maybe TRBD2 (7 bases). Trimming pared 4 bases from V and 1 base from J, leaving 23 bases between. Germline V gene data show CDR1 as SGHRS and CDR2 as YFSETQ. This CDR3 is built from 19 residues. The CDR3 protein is CASSLPESKGGMNTGELFF. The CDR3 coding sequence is TGCGCCAGCAGCCTCCCTGAGTCCAAGGGGGGGATGAACACCGGGGAGCTGTTTTTT.

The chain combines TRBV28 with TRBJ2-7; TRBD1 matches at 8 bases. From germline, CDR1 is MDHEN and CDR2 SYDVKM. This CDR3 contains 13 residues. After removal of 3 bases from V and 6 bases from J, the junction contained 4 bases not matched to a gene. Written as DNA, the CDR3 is TGTGCCAGCAGTTTGGACAGGGTGAGCGAGCAGTACTTC. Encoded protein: CASSLDRVSEQYF.

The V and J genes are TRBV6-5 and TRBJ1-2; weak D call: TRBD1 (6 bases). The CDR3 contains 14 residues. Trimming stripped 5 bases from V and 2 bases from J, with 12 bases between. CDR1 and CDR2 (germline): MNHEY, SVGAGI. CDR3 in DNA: TGTGCCAGCAGTCCTCGACAGGAGAACTATGGCTACACCTTC. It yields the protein CASSPRQENYGYTF.

CDR3 bases: TGCGCCACTAGCATGGTCAATGAGCAGTTCTTC. Translating it yields CATSMVNEQFF. The chain has TRBV10-1 and TRBJ2-1; possible D gene TRBD2, 5 bases. The CDR3 has 11 amino acids. V was pared by 10 bases and J by 6 bases, with 10 bases between. The germline gives CDR1 WNHNN, CDR2 SYGVQD (reference sequence).

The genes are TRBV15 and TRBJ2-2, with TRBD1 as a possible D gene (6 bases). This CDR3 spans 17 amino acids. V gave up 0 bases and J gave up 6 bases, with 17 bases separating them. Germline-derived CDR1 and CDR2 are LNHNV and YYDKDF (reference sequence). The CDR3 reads CATSRDLAGASPGELFF. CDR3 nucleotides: TGTGCCACCAGCAGAGATTTGGCAGGGGCTTCGCCCGGGGAGCTGTTTTTT. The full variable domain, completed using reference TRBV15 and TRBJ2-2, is DAMVIQNPRYQVTQFGKPVTLSCSQTLNHNVMYWYQQKSSQAPKLLFHYYDKDFNNEADTPDNFQSRRPNTSFCFLDIRSPGLGDTAMYLCATSRDLAGASPGELFFGEGSRLTVL.

The CDR3, as DNA: TGTGCCAGCAGCTCTCCCGATACAGGGTTTCGTAGCTATGGCTACACCTTC. Protein sequence: CASSSPDTGFRSYGYTF. The genes are TRBV5-6 and TRBJ1-2, with D possibly matching TRBD1 (6 bases). The CDR3 spans 17 residues. Deletions cut 3 bases from V and 4 bases from J, with 22 bases between. CDR1 is SGHDT, CDR2 YYEEEE, per germline.

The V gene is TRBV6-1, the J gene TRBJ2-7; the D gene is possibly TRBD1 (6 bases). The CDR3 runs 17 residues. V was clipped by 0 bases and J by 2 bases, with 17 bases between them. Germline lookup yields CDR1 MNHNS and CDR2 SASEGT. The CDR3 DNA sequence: TGTGCCAGCAGTGAAGCGCATGGGGCAGGGGATCCCTACGAGCAGTACTTC. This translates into CASSEAHGAGDPYEQYF.

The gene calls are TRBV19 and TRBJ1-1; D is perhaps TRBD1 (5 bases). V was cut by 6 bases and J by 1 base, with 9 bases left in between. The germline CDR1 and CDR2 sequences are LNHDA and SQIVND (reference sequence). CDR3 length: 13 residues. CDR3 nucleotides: TGTGCCAGTAGCACCACAGGGAACACTGAAGCTTTCTTT. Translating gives CASSTTGNTEAFF.